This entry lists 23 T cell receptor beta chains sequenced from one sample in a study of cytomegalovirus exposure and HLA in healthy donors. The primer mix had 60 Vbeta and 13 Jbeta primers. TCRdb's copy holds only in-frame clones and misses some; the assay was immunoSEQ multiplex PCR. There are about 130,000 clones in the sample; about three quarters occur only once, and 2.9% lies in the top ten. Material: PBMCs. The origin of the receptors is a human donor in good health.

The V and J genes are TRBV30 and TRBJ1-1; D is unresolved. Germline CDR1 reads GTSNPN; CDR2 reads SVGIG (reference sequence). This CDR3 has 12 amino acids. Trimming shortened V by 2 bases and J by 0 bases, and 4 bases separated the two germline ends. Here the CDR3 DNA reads TGTGCCTGGAGTTCAATGAACACTGAAGCTTTCTTT. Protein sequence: CAWSSMNTEAFF.

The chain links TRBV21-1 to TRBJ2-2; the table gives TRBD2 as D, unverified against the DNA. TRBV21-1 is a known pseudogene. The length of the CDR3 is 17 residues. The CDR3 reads CASSRERLAGRYRGAVF. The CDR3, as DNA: TGTGCCAGCAGCAGAGAAAGGCTAGCGGGTAGGTACCGGGGAGCTGTTTTT.

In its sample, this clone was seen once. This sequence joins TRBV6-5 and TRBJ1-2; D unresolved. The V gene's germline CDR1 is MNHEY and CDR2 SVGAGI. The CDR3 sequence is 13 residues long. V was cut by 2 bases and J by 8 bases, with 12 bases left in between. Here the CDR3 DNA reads TGTGCCAGCAGTTACCTCTCAGTATACGGCTACACCTTC. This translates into CASSYLSVYGYTF.

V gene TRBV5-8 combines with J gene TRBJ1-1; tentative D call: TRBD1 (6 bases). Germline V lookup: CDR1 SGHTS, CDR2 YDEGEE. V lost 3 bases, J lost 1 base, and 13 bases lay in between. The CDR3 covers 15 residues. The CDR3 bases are TGTGCCAGCAGCTATCCGGCCAGGGGGAACACTGAAGCTTTCTTT. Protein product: CASSYPARGNTEAFF.

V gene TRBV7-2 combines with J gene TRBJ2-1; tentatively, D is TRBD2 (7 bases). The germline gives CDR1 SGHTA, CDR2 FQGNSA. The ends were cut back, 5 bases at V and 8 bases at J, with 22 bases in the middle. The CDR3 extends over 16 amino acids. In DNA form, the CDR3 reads TGTGCCAGCAGCGAAAAGGGGGGACTTGGGGGGGATGAGCAGTTCTTC. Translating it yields CASSEKGGLGGDEQFF.

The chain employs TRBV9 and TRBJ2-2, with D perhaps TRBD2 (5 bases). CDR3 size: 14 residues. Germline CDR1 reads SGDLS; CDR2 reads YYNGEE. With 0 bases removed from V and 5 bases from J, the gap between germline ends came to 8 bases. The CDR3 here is CASSVASGTGELFF. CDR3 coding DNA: TGTGCCAGCAGCGTAGCTTCGGGGACCGGGGAGCTGTTTTTT.

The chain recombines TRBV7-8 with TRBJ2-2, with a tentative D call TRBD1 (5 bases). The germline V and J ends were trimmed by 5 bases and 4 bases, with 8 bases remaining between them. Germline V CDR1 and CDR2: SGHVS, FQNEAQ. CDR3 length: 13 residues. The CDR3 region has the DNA TGTGCCAGCAGCCGACAGAGCACCGGGGAGCTGTTTTTT. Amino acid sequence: CASSRQSTGELFF. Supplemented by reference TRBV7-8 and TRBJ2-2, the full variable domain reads GAGVSQSPRYKVAKRGQDVALRCDPISGHVSLFWYQQALGQGPEFLTYFQNEAQLDKSGLPSDRFFAERPEGSVSTLKIQRTQQEDSAVYLCASSRQSTGELFFGEGSRLTVL.

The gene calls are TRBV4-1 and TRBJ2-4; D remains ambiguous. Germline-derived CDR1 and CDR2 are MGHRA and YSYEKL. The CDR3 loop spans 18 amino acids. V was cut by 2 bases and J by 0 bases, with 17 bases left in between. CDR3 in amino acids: CASSQRSLDLTAKNIQYF. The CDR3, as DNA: TGCGCCAGCAGCCAACGGAGCCTAGACTTGACAGCCAAAAACATTCAGTACTTC.

For the CDR3, the DNA is TGTGCCAGCAGGGGGGGTACTAGCGGGATCCAAGAGACCCAGTACTTC. Protein: CASRGGTSGIQETQYF. The chain joins TRBV27 to TRBJ2-5; TRBD2 matches 10 bases. The CDR3 loop spans 16 amino acids. CDR1 and CDR2 (germline): MNHEY, SMNVEV (reference sequence). Germline trimming cut 6 bases from V and 1 base from J; bases unmatched to any gene: 8.

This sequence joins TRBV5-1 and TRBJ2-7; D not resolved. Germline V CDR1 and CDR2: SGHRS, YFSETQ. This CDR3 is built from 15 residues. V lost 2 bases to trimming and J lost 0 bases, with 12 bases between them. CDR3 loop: CASSFNTQSSYEQYF. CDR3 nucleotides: TGCGCCAGCAGCTTTAATACACAGAGCTCCTACGAGCAGTACTTC.

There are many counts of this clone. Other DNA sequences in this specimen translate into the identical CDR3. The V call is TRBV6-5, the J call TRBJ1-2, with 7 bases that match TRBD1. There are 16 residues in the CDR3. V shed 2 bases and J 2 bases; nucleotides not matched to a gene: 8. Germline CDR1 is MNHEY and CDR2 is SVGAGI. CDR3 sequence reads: CASSYIRTGGNYGYTF. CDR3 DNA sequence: TGTGCCAGCAGTTACATTCGGACAGGAGGAAACTATGGCTACACCTTC.

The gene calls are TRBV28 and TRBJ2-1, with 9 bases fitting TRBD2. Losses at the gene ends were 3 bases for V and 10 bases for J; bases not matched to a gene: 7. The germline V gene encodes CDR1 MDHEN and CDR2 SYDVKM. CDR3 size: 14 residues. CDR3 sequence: CASSLASGVVEQFF. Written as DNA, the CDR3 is TGTGCCAGCAGTTTGGCTAGCGGGGTTGTAGAGCAGTTCTTC.

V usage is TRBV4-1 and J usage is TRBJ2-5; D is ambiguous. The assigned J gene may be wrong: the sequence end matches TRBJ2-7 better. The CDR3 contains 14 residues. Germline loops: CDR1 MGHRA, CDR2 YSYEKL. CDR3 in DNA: TGCGCCAGCAGCCAAGTAAAAGCTTCCTACGAGCAGTACTTC. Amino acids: CASSQVKASYEQYF.

The CDR3 DNA reads as TGTGCCAGCAGCATCCAGGACAGGAACACTGAAGCTTTCTTT. This encodes CASSIQDRNTEAFF. This chain connects TRBV9 to TRBJ1-1; maybe TRBD1 (6 bases). There are 14 residues in the CDR3. V shed 4 bases and J shed 1 base, with 11 bases lying between them. CDR1 is SGDLS, CDR2 YYNGEE, per germline.

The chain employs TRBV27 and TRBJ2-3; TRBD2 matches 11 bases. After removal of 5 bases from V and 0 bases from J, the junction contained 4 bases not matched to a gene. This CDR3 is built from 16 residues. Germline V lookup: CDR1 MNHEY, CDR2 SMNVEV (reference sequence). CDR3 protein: CASSPRLAGSTDTQYF. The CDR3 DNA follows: TGTGCCAGCAGTCCCCGACTAGCGGGGAGCACAGATACGCAGTATTTT.

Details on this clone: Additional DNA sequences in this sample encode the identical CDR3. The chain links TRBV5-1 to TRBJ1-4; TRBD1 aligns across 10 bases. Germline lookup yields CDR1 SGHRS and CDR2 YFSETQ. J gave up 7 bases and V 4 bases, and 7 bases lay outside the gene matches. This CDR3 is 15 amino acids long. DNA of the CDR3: TGCGCCAGCAGCCGAGCCGGGACAGGGGTTGAAAAACTGTTTTTT. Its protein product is CASSRAGTGVEKLFF. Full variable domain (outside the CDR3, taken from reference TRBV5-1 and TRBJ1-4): KAGVTQTPRYLIKTRGQQVTLSCSPISGHRSVSWYQQTPGQGLQFLFEYFSETQRNKGNFPGRFSGRQFSNSRSEMNVSTLELGDSALYLCASSRAGTGVEKLFFGSGTQLSVL.

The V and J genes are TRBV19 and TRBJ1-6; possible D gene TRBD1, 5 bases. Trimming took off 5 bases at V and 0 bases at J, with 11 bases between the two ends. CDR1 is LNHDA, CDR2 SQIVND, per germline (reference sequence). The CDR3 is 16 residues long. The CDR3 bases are TGTGCCAGTAGTCCAGGGCCGAGCTCCTATAATTCACCCCTCCACTTT. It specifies CASSPGPSSYNSPLHF.

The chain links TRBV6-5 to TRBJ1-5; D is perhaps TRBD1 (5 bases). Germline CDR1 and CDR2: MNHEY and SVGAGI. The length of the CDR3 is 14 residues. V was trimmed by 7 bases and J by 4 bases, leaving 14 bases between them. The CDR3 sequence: CASKRAGPNQPQHF. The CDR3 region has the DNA TGTGCCAGCAAAAGAGCGGGACCTAATCAGCCCCAGCATTTT.

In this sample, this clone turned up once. CDR3 sequence (DNA): TGTGCCAGCAGTTTGTCTGGGACAGTGGGCTCCTACGAGCAGTACTTC. Translated: CASSLSGTVGSYEQYF. The rearrangement uses TRBV27 and TRBJ2-7, with 7 bases aligning to TRBD1. The length of the CDR3 is 16 residues. V shed 3 bases and J 0 bases; nucleotides not matched to a gene: 8. Germline CDR1 and CDR2: MNHEY and SMNVEV (reference sequence).

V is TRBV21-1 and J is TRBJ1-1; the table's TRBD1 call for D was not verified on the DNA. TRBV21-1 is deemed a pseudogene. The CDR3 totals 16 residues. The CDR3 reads CASSKVGGALNTEAFF. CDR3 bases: TGTGCCAGCAGCAAAGTTGGGGGCGCCTTGAACACTGAAGCTTTCTTT.

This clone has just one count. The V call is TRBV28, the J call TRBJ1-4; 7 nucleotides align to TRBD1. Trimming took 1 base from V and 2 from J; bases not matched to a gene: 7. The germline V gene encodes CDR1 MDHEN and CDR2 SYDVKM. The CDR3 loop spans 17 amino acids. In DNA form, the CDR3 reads TGTGCCAGCAGTTTATTACAGGGGTTGGAGACTAATGAAAAACTGTTTTTT. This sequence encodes CASSLLQGLETNEKLFF.

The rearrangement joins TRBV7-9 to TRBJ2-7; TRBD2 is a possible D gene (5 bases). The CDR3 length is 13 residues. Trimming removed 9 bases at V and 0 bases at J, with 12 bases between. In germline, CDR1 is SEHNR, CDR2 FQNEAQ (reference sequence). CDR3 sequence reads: CASSGKGSYEQYF. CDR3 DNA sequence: TGTGCCAGTTCGGGAAAGGGCTCCTACGAGCAGTACTTC. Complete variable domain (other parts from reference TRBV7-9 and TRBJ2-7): DTGVSQNPRHKITKRGQNVTFRCDPISEHNRLYWYRQTLGQGPEFLTYFQNEAQLEKSRLLSDRFSAERPKGSFSTLEIQRTEQGDSAMYLCASSGKGSYEQYFGPGTRLTVT.

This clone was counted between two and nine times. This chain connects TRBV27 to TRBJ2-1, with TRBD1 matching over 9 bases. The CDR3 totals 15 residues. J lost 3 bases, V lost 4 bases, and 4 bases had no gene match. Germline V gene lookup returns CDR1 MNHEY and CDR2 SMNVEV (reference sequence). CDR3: CASSSTGGGYNEQFF. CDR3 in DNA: TGTGCCAGCAGTTCGACAGGGGGTGGCTACAATGAGCAGTTCTTC.